Shown below are 13 T cell receptor beta chains from a single sample sequenced in a study of a mutant IDH1 vaccine in newly diagnosed glioma. Libraries were prepared by immunoSEQ multiplex PCR; TCRdb keeps only in-frame clonotypes and omits some of them. The profile covers around 60,000 clones, with 91% appearing a single time and over 2.5% taken by the ten largest. Time point specified: baseline, week 1 (first vaccination visit). As for treatment: pre-vaccination baseline after standard-of-care therapy. The source material was PBMCs, sampled from a glioma patient treated with radiotherapy, temozolomide or both. All receptors come from a man aged 50 to 60 with glioma.

The chain carries TRBV29-1 and TRBJ1-2; perhaps TRBD1 as D (5 bases). This CDR3 is 12 amino acids long. Trimming shortened V by 8 bases and J by 6 bases, and 16 bases separated the two germline ends. Per the germline V gene, CDR1 is SQVTM and CDR2 is ANQGSEA. For the CDR3, the DNA is TGCAGCATTTGGGGGGGAGCGGATGGCTACACCTTC. Translating gives CSIWGGADGYTF.

The chain uses TRBV5-1 and TRBJ2-5; D is unclear. V lost 4 bases and J lost 3, with 1 base in between. In germline, CDR1 is SGHRS, CDR2 YFSETQ. The CDR3 runs to 10 residues. CDR3 sequence: CASSEETQYF. The CDR3 DNA reads as TGCGCCAGCAGCGAAGAGACCCAGTACTTC.

V and J are TRBV6-5 and TRBJ1-2, with TRBD1 matching over 9 bases. CDR3 size: 15 residues. The V gene's germline CDR1 is MNHEY and CDR2 SVGAGI. The V segment lost 7 bases and the J segment 0 bases; nucleotides outside the gene matches: 6. In DNA, the CDR3 is TGTGCCAGCACCTCCTGGGACAGGGCTAACTATGGCTACACCTTC. Translation: CASTSWDRANYGYTF.

This chain links TRBV5-5 with TRBJ1-5; D is perhaps TRBD1 (6 bases). The CDR3 length is 17 residues. Germline V lookup: CDR1 SGHKS, CDR2 YYEKEE (reference sequence). The V and J ends lost 0 bases and 3 bases respectively, with 16 bases between them. CDR3 in DNA: TGTGCCAGCAGCTTGGGGGGGGCCCCGGAACACAATCAGCCCCAGCATTTT. Protein product: CASSLGGAPEHNQPQHF.

The rearrangement uses TRBV28 and TRBJ1-1; the D is unclear. The CDR3 covers 14 residues. V was shortened by 6 bases and J by 4 bases, with 15 bases between the two germline ends. Looked up from germline, CDR1 is MDHEN and CDR2 is SYDVKM. The CDR3 protein is CASRNTVAGTEAFF. CDR3 bases: TGTGCCAGCAGAAACACAGTCGCCGGCACTGAAGCTTTCTTT.

J is TRBJ2-1 and V is TRBV7-9; TRBD2 matches at 8 bases. V shed 3 bases, J shed 0 bases, and the junction held 4 bases outside the gene matches. Germline assignment: CDR1 SEHNR and CDR2 FQNEAQ (reference sequence). The CDR3 has 16 residues. The chain's CDR3 is CASSFAGGLSYNEQFF. In DNA form, the CDR3 reads TGTGCCAGCAGCTTCGCGGGGGGCCTCTCCTACAATGAGCAGTTCTTC.

The chain links TRBV7-9 to TRBJ2-1, with D tentatively TRBD2 (5 bases). Trimming removed 4 bases from V and 2 bases from J, with 12 bases in between. Germline-derived CDR1 and CDR2 are SEHNR and FQNEAQ (reference sequence). CDR3 length equals 15 residues. This chain's CDR3 is CASSSGVLPYNEQFF. CDR3 DNA sequence: TGTGCCAGCAGCTCCGGGGTGCTGCCCTACAATGAGCAGTTCTTC.

The V call is TRBV2, the J call TRBJ2-2, with TRBD2 as a possible D gene (6 bases). Trimming took off 3 bases at V and 4 bases at J, with 12 bases between the two ends. Germline CDR1 is SNHLY and CDR2 is FYNNEI. The CDR3 has 15 amino acids. This chain's CDR3 is CASSEAGWGTGELFF. The CDR3 nucleotides are TGTGCCAGCAGTGAGGCGGGGTGGGGCACCGGGGAGCTGTTTTTT.

This chain links TRBV19 with TRBJ2-7, with no clear D. The CDR3 covers 12 residues. The V and J ends lost 6 bases and 0 bases respectively, with 6 bases between them. Germline-derived CDR1 and CDR2 are LNHDA and SQIVND (reference sequence). The CDR3 DNA follows: TGTGCCAGTAGCCCGGGCTCCTACGAGCAGTACTTC. It encodes CASSPGSYEQYF.

The J gene is TRBJ2-1, the V gene TRBV28; no definite D call. Germline CDR1 is MDHEN and CDR2 is SYDVKM. V lost 5 bases to trimming and J lost 0 bases, with 11 bases between them. CDR3 length equals 15 residues. The CDR3 nucleotides are TGTGCCAGCAGTCCCCTCGCGAGCTCCTACAATGAGCAGTTCTTC. Its protein product is CASSPLASSYNEQFF.

The chain uses TRBV6-4 and TRBJ1-2; no clear D gene. Germline loops: CDR1 MRHNA, CDR2 SNTAGT. The CDR3 is made up of 11 amino acids. Trimming shortened V by 5 bases and J by 0 bases, and 1 base separated the two germline ends. The CDR3 coding sequence is TGTGCCAGCAGTTCTAACTATGGCTACACCTTC. It yields the protein CASSSNYGYTF.

This rearrangement joins TRBV10-3 to TRBJ1-1; D is ambiguous. The germline V gene has CDR1 ENHRY and CDR2 SYGVKD. This CDR3 has 15 residues. V was pared by 3 bases and J by 0 bases, with 11 bases between. The CDR3 DNA is TGTGCCATCAGTGACGTCGGAGGAATGAACACTGAAGCTTTCTTT. This sequence encodes CAISDVGGMNTEAFF.

The gene calls are TRBV19 and TRBJ2-7, with 7 bases identical to TRBD1. Trimming removed 5 bases from V and 2 bases from J; junction bases left unmatched: 12. CDR3 length: 16 residues. The germline CDR1 and CDR2 sequences are LNHDA and SQIVND (reference sequence). In nucleotides, the CDR3 is TGTGCCAGTAGTTCCTCCGGGACAGTCAAGGCCTACGAGCAGTACTTC. Protein: CASSSSGTVKAYEQYF.